A selection of T cell receptor beta chains follows, all from one sample in a study of beta chain features in type 1 diabetes. Assay: immunoSEQ multiplex PCR; the TCRdb copy retains only in-frame clones and omits some. The repertoire holds about 150,000 clones, with almost 8% as singletons. Source material: central memory CD4+ T cells from blood. These receptors originate from a man younger than 35 with type 1 diabetes. The CDR3 runs from the conserved cysteine through the conserved F or W. A D gene is named only where the DNA matches it firmly. Only part of the rows carry a size: once, few, many, or a class if the clone is expanded.

>many|15|TRBD1|TRBJ2-2|TRBV27
TGTGCCAGCAGAAGGACAGGGGCGAGCCCCGGGGAGCTGTTTTTT
CASRRTGASPGELFF
>few|16|TRBD2|TRBJ2-7|TRBV7-8
TGTGCCAGCAGCCAAAGGGGACTAGCGGGGGCCTACGAGCAGTACTTC
CASSQRGLAGAYEQYF
>few|12|.|TRBJ1-2|TRBV29-1
TGCAGCGTTGAAGAGCGCCGGGGAGGCTACACCTTC
CSVEERRGGYTF
>few|13|.|TRBJ1-1|TRBV2
TGTGCCAGCAGTGGGGGTTCAGGGGCTAAAGCTTTCTTT
CASSGGSGAKAFF
>.|13|.|TRBJ1-1|TRBV28
TGTGCCAGCAGTTTTTCGGGTTCCGGTGAAGCTTTCTTT
CASSFSGSGEAFF
>few|14|.|TRBJ2-7|TRBV2
TGTGCCAGCAGTGAAGCCCGACTCCGCTACGAGCAGTACTTC
CASSEARLRYEQYF
>.|14|TRBD1|TRBJ2-1|TRBV29-1
TGCAGCGTTGAAAACAGGGGGCAGGGCAATGAGCAGTTCTTC
CSVENRGQGNEQFF
>few|12|TRBD1|TRBJ2-3|TRBV5-5
TGTGCCAGCAGCCGACAGGGTGATACGCAGTATTTT
CASSRQGDTQYF
>few|15|.|TRBJ1-5|TRBV7-2
TGTGCCAGCAGCCCCGGGAACAGTGGGTATCAGCCCCAGCATTTT
CASSPGNSGYQPQHF
>.|16|.|TRBJ2-2|TRBV11-3
TGTGCCAGCAGCTTAGGAGTGGACACTGACACCGGGGAGCTGTTTTTT
CASSLGVDTDTGELFF
>.|15|.|TRBJ2-7|TRBV7-9
TGTGCCAGCATCAAGACGTACCCAGGGTCGGGCGAGCAGTACTTC
CASIKTYPGSGEQYF
>.|17|.|TRBJ1-4|TRBV21-1
TGTGCCAGCAGCACTAAATTAAGTCGGGGTTGCGGTGAAAAACTGTTTTTT
CASSTKLSRGCGEKLFF
>few|16|TRBD2|TRBJ2-1|TRBV5-4
TGTGCCAGCAGCCCCATGGGGAGCGGGAGGGCCAATGAGCAGTTCTTC
CASSPMGSGRANEQFF
>few|15|.|TRBJ2-7|TRBV14
TGTGCCAGCAGCCAAATTACTCAGGCCGGGGACGAGCAGTACTTC
CASSQITQAGDEQYF
>.|15|TRBD1|TRBJ2-3|TRBV6-5
TGTGCCAGCAGTACAGGGGGCACGAGCACAGATACGCAGTATTTT
CASSTGGTSTDTQYF
>.|15|TRBD2|TRBJ2-1|TRBV5-4
TGTGCCAGCAGCTTTCAGGGGACTAGCGGCAATGAGCAGTTCTTC
CASSFQGTSGNEQFF
>.|12|.|TRBJ1-6|TRBV30
TGTGCCTGGGGGCTTCAGGAATCACCCCTCCACTTT
CAWGLQESPLHF
>many|15|.|TRBJ1-1|TRBV9
TGTGCCAGCAGCCCCACGACAGGACCGAACACTGAAGCTTTCTTT
CASSPTTGPNTEAFF
>.|13|.|TRBJ1-1|TRBV25-1
TGTGCCAGCAAAGAGCGGGGGGCCCCTGAAGCTTTCTTT
CASKERGAPEAFF
>few|14|TRBD1|TRBJ2-3|TRBV6-4
TGTGCCAGCAGTGAGAGGGGGCTCACAGATACGCAGTATTTT
CASSERGLTDTQYF
>few|13|.|TRBJ2-7|TRBV9
TGTGCCAGCAGCGTAGCAGGGAAGAACGAGCAGTACTTC
CASSVAGKNEQYF
>.|16|TRBD1|TRBJ1-5|TRBV30
TGTGCCTGGAGTGGGGACAGGAGGGATAGCAATCAGCCCCAGCATTTT
CAWSGDRRDSNQPQHF
>.|13|.|TRBJ1-1|TRBV7-2
TGTGCCAGCAGCTTTACAGGGTCCACTGAAGCTTTCTTT
CASSFTGSTEAFF
>few|14|.|TRBJ1-1|TRBV5-1
TGCGCCAGCAGCTTGGAGGGAGATCGGACTGAAGCTTTCTTT
CASSLEGDRTEAFF
>few|14|.|TRBJ1-5|TRBV13
TGTGCCAGCAGCATCCGACAGGTGGGTCAGCCCCAGCATTTT
CASSIRQVGQPQHF
>few|15|.|TRBJ1-1|TRBV5-1
TGCGCCAGCAGCTTGGGGAGGGTTATGAACACTGAAGCTTTCTTT
CASSLGRVMNTEAFF
>few|16|TRBD1|TRBJ2-2|TRBV7-8
TGTGCCAGCAGCTTGACAGGGGCCTCGAACACCGGGGAGCTGTTTTTT
CASSLTGASNTGELFF
>.|11|.|TRBJ1-1|TRBV20-1
TGCAGTGCTCGGGGAAACACTGAAGCTTTCTTT
CSARGNTEAFF
>few|12|TRBD2|TRBJ2-1|TRBV19
TGTGCCAGCGGGACTAGCGGCTCGAAGCAGTTCTTC
CASGTSGSKQFF
>.|13|.|TRBJ2-7|TRBV2
TGTGCCAGCAGTGAAGACAGGGTCTACGAGCAGTACTTC
CASSEDRVYEQYF
>.|16|.|TRBJ1-1|TRBV30
TGTGCCTGGAGTGTACTGAGCGGGGGGCGAAACACTGAAGCTTTCTTT
CAWSVLSGGRNTEAFF
>.|15|TRBD1|TRBJ1-2|TRBV19
TGTGCCACCAGAATGGGATTACGGGACAGAGATGGCTACACCTTC
CATRMGLRDRDGYTF
>many|13|TRBD1|TRBJ2-7|TRBV28
TGTGCCAGCACCGGGACAGGGTACTTCGAGCAGTACTTC
CASTGTGYFEQYF
>.|14|.|TRBJ2-2|TRBV19
TGTGCCAGTGCGGCTAGCGCCTACACCGGGGAGCTGTTTTTT
CASAASAYTGELFF
>few|14|.|TRBJ1-1|TRBV2
TGTGCCAGCAGGCCAGAAAGGCGGGCCACTGAAGCTTTCTTT
CASRPERRATEAFF
>.|15|TRBD2|TRBJ2-7|TRBV5-6
TGTGCCAGCAGCTTGGTCGGGGCTAGCGGGAGTGGTCAGTACTTC
CASSLVGASGSGQYF
>.|14|.|TRBJ2-7|TRBV2
TGTGCCAGCAGTCCGGAACTAGTTCTGTACGAGCAGTACTTC
CASSPELVLYEQYF
>.|16|.|TRBJ2-1|TRBV7-9
TGTGCCAGCAGCCCCTTCCAAGGTAGCGGCTACAATGAGCAGTTCTTC
CASSPFQGSGYNEQFF
>few|16|.|TRBJ1-2|TRBV7-9
TGTGCCAGCAGCTTAGTGGTGAGCGCCGCCGACTATGGCTACACCTTC
CASSLVVSAADYGYTF
>.|18|.|TRBJ2-7|TRBV28
TGTGCCAGCAGTTTAACCCTCACATCGGGTTATAACTCCTACGAGCAGTACTTC
CASSLTLTSGYNSYEQYF
>.|14|.|TRBJ2-5|TRBV18
TGTGCCAGCTCCCCACAGGAGGGACAAGAGACCCAGTACTTC
CASSPQEGQETQYF
>few|12|.|TRBJ1-2|TRBV7-2
TGTGCCAGCAGCTTTACAGGGCGAGGCTACACCTTC
CASSFTGRGYTF
>.|15|TRBD1|TRBJ2-1|TRBV7-6
TGTGCCAGCAGCCTATACCGGGACAGGTCAAATGAGCAGTTCTTC
CASSLYRDRSNEQFF